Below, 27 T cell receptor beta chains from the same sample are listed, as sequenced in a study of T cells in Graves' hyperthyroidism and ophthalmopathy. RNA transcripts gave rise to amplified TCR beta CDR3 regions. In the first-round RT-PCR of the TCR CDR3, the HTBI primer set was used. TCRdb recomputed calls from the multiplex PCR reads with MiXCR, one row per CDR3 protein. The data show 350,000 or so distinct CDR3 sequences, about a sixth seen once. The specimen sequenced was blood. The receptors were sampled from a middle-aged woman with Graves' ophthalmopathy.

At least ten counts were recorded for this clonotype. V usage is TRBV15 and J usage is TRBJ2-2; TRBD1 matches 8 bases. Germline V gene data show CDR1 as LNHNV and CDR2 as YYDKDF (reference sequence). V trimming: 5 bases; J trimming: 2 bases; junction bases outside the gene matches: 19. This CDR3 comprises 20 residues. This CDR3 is CATSGQKPGQAPSNTGELFF. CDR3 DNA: TGTGCCACCAGCGGCCAAAAACCGGGACAGGCGCCTTCTAACACCGGGGAGCTGTTTTTT.

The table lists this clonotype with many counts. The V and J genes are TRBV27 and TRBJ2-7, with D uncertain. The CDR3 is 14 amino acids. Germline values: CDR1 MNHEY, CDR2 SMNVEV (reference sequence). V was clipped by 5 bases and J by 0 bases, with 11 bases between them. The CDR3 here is CASSRVTRSYEQYF. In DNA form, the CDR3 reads TGTGCCAGCAGTCGTGTGACACGCTCCTACGAGCAGTACTTC.

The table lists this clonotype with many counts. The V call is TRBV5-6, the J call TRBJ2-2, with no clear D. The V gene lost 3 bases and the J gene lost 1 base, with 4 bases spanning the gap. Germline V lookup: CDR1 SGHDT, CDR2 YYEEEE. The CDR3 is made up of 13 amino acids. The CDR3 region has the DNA TGTGCCAGCAGCTCAGGGAACACCGGGGAGCTGTTTTTT. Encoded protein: CASSSGNTGELFF.

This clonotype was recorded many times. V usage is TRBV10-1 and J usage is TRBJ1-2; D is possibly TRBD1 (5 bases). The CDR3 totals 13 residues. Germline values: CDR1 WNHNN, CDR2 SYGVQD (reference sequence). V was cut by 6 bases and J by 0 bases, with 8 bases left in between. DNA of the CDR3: TGCGCCAGCAGCAGGGACGCTAACTATGGCTACACCTTC. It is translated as CASSRDANYGYTF.

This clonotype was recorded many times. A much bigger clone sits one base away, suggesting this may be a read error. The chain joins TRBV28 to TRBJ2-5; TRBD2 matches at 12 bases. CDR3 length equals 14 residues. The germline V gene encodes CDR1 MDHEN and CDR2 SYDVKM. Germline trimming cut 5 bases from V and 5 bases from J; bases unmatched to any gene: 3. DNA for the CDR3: TGTGCCAGCAGTATGACTAGCGGGAGTGAGACCCAGTACTTC. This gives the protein CASSMTSGSETQYF.

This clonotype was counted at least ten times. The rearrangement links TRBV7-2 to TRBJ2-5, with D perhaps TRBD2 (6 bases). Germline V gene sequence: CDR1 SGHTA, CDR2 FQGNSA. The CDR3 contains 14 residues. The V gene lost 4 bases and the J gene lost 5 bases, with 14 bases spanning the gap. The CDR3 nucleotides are TGTGCCAGCAGCTGGAGGGTTGGTGCGGAGACCCAGTACTTC. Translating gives CASSWRVGAETQYF.

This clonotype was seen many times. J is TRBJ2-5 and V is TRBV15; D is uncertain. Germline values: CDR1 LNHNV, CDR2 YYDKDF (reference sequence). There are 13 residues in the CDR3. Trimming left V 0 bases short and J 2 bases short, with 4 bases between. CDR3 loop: CATSREAQETQYF. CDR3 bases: TGTGCCACCAGCAGAGAAGCGCAAGAGACCCAGTACTTC.

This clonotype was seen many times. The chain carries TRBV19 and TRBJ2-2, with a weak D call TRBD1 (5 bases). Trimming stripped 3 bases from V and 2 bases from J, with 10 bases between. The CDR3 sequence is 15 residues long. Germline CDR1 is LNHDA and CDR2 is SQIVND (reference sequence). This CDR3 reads CASSILDRNTGELFF. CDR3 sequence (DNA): TGTGCCAGTAGTATCTTAGACAGAAACACCGGGGAGCTGTTTTTT.

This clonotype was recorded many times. The CDR3 loop is CASSQSGRLTEAFF. The DNA for the CDR3 is TGTGCCAGCAGTCAGAGCGGGAGGTTGACTGAAGCTTTCTTT. The V gene is TRBV27, the J gene TRBJ1-1; D unresolved. The CDR3 has 14 residues. Germline-derived CDR1 and CDR2 are MNHEY and SMNVEV (reference sequence). The V and J ends lost 5 bases and 5 bases respectively, with 15 bases between them.

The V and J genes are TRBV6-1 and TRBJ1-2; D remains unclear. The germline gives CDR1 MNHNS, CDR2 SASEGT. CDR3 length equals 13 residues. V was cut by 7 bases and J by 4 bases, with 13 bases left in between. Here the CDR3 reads CASTSTGSYGYTF. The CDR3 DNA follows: TGTGCCAGCACCTCGACCGGATCCTATGGCTACACCTTC.

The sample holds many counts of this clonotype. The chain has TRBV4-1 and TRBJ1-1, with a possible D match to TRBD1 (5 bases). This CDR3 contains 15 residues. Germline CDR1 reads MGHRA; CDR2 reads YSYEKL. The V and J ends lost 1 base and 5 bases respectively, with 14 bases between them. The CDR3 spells CASSQVGAGRTEAFF. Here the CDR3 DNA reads TGCGCCAGCAGCCAAGTGGGAGCAGGGAGAACTGAAGCTTTCTTT.

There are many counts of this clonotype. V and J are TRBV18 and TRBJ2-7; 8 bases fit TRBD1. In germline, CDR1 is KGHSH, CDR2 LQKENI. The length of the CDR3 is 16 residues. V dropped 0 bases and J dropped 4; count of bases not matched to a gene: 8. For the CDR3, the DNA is TGTGCCAGCTCACCACCCTATGGACAGGGAGGTTACGAGCAGTACTTC. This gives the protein CASSPPYGQGGYEQYF.

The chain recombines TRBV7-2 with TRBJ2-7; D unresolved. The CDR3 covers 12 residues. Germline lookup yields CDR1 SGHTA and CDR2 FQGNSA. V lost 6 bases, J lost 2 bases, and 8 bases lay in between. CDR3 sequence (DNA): TGTGCCAGCAGAAAAAACACCTACGAGCAGTACTTC. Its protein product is CASRKNTYEQYF.

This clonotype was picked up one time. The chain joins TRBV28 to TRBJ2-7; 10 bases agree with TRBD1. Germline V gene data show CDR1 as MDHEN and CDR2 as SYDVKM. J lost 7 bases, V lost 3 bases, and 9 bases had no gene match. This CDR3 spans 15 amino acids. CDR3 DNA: TGTGCCAGCAGTTTTTTAAGGACAGGGGGTCGAGAGCAGTACTTC. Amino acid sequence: CASSFLRTGGREQYF.

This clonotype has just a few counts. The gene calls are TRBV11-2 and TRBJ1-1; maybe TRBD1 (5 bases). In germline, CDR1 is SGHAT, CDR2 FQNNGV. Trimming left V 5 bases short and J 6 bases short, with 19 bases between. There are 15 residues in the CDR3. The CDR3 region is CASSLRGGGGAEAFF. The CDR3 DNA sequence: TGTGCCAGCAGCCTACGGGGGGGAGGAGGGGCTGAAGCTTTCTTT.

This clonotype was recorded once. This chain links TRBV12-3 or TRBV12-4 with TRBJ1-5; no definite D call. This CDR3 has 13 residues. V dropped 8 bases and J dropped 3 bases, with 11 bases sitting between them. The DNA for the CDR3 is TGTGCCAGCGGTAACAGTCTCAATCAGCCCCAGCATTTT. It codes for CASGNSLNQPQHF.

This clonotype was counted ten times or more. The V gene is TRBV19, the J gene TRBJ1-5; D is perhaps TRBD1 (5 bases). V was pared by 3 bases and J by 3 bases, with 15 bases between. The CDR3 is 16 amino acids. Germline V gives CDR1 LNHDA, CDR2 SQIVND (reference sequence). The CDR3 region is CASSIGSGNHNQPQHF. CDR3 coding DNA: TGTGCCAGTAGTATTGGGTCAGGGAATCACAATCAGCCCCAGCATTTT.

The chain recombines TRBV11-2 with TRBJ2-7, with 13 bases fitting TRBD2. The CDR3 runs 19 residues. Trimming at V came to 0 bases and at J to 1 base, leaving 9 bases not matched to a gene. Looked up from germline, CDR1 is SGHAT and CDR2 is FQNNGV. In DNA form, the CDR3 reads TGTGCCAGCAGCTTAGACTACCCAGGGACTAGCGGGAAATCCTACGAGCAGTACTTC. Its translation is CASSLDYPGTSGKSYEQYF.

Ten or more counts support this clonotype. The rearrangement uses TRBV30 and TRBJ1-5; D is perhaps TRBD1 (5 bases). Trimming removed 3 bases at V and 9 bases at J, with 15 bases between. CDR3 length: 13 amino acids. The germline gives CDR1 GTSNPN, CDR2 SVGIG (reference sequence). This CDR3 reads CAWSLTGIRPQHF. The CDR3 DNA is TGTGCCTGGAGCCTCACAGGAATAAGGCCCCAGCATTTT.

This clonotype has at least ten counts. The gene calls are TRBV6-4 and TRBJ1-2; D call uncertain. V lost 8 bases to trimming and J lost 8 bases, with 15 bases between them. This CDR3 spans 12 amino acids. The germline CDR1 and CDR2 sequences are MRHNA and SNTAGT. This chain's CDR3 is CASGEPYGGYTF. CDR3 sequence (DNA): TGTGCCAGCGGGGAGCCCTATGGGGGCTACACCTTC.

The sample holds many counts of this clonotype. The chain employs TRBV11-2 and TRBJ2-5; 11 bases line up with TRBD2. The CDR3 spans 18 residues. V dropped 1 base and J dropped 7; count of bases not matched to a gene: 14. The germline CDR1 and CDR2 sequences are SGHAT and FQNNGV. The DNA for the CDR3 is TGTGCCAGCAGCTTAGTCCGCCCTACTAGCGGGAGAGGTGCGACCCAGTACTTC. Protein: CASSLVRPTSGRGATQYF.

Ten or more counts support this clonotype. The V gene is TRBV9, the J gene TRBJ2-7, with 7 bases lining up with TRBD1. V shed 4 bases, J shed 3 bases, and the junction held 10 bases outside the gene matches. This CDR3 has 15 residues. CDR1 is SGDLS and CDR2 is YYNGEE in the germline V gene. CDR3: CASSIHRDSFYEQYF. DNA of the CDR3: TGTGCCAGCAGCATCCATCGGGACAGTTTCTACGAGCAGTACTTC.

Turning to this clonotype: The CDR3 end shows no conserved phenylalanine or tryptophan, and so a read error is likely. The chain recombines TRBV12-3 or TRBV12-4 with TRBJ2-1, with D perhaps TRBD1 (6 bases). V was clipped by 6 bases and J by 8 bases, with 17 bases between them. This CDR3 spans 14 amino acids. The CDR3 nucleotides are TGTGCCAGCAGCTCGACAGGTGGCAAGTATGAGCAGTTCTTG. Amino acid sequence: CASSSTGGKYEQFL.

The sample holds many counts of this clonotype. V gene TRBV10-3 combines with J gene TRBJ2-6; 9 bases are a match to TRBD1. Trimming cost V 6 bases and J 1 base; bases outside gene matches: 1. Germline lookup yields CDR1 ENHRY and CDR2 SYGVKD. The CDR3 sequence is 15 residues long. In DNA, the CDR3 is TGTGCCATCAGGGACAGGGGTTCTGGGGCCAACGTCCTGACTTTC. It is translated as CAIRDRGSGANVLTF.

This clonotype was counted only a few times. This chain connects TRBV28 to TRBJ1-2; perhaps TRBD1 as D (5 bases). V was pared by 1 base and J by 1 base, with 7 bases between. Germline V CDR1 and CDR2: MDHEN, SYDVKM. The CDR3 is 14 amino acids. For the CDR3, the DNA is TGTGCCAGCAGTTTATTACAGGTTAACTATGGCTACACCTTC. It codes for CASSLLQVNYGYTF.

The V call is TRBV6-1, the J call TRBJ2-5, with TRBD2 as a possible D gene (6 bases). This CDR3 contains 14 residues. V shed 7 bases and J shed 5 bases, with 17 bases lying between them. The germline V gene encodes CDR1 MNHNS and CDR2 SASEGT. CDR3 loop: CASKGTFRGETQYF. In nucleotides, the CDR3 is TGTGCCAGCAAAGGGACTTTCCGGGGCGAGACCCAGTACTTC.

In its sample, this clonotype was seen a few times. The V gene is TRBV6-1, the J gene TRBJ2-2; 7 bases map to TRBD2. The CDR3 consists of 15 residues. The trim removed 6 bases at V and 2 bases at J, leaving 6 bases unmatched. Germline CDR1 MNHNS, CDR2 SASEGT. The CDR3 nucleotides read TGTGCCAGCAGCCGGGAGCGGGGCAACACCGGGGAGCTGTTTTTT. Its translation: CASSRERGNTGELFF.